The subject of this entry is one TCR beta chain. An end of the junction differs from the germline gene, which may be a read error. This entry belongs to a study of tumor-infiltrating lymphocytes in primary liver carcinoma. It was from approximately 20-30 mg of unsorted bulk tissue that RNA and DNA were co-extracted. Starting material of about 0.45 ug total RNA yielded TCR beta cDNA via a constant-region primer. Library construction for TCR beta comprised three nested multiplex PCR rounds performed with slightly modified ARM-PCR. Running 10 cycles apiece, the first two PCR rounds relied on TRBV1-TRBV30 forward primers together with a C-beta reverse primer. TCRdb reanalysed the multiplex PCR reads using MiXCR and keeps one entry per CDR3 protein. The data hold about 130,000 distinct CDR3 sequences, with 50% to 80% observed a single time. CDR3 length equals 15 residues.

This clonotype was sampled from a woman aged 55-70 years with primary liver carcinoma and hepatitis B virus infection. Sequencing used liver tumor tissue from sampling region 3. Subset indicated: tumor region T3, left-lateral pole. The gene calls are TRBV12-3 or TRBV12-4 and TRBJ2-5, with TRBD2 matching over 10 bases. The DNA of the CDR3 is TGTGCCAGCAGCACACTAGCGGGAAGGGGGGAGACGCAGTACTTC. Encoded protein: CASSTLAGRGETQYF.